This T cell receptor (beta chain) emerged from a study of cytomegalovirus exposure and HLA in healthy donors. Across the whole study: A later analysis reported the same platform for the 100 to 150 validation repertoires and the 500 to 750 first-cohort repertoires.

General observations from the study: With high specificity and sensitivity, the classifier reportedly diagnosed cytomegalovirus status. The TCR clusters that emerged in the first cohort tended, a later analysis found, to co-occur in the 110 or so validation repertoires.

The assay was immunoSEQ multiplex PCR, and TCRdb's table has in-frame clones only and misses some. Found here are approximately 160,000 clones, 85% to 90% of them singletons; the top ten hold roughly 5.7%. The CDR3 totals 13 residues. The V and J ends lost 4 bases and 3 bases respectively, with 10 bases between them. Germline CDR1 and CDR2: LGHNA and YSLEER. It was the approximately 120-subject validation cohort, separate from the approximately 700-subject first cohort, to which the donors belonged. For this clone: Its antigen is unknown.

V is TRBV4-3 and J is TRBJ2-7; no reliable D call. The source of this sequence is a woman in her twenties or thirties in good health and CMV-seronegative. Sequences were obtained from PBMCs. The CDR3 spells CASSPESHYEQYF. CDR3 coding DNA: TGCGCCAGCAGCCCCGAGAGTCACTACGAGCAGTACTTC.